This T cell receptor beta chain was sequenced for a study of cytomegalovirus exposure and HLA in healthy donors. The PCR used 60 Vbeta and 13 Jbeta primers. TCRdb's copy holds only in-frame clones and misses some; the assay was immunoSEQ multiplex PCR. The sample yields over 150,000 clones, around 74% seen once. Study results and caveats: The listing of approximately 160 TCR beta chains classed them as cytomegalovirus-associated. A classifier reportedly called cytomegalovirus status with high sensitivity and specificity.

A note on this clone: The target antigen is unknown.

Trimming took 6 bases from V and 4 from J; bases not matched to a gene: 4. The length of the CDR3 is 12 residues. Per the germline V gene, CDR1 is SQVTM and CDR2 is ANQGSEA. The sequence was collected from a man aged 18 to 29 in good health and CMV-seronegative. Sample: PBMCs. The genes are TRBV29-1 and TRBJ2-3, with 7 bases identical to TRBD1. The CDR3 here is CSVLTGADTQYF. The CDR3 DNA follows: TGCAGCGTGCTAACAGGGGCAGATACGCAGTATTTT.